The sequence of this TCR beta chain was determined in a study of cytomegalovirus exposure and HLA in healthy donors. Study-wide context: An analysis done earlier identified 95 million to 140 million unique TCR beta sequences from about 179 million T cells.

The CDR3 covers 14 residues. Germline values: CDR1 LNHDA, CDR2 SQIVND (reference sequence). The V and J ends lost 7 bases and 8 bases respectively, with 18 bases between them. As concerns this clone: Its antigen is as yet unknown.

Findings of the study overall: Sequencing depth roughly uniform across donors was assumed in presence/absence analyses. An analysis that came later showed most CMV-associated TCR beta chains appearing HLA-restricted.

Both 60 Vbeta primers and 13 Jbeta primers went into the PCR. The method was immunoSEQ multiplex PCR; TCRdb's version includes in-frame clones alone and lacks a portion of them. The sample records approximately 220,000 clones, roughly 83% being singletons. Sequenced material: PBMCs. The TCR comes from a boy aged 2 to 10 in good health and CMV-seronegative. The chain is built from TRBV19 and TRBJ2-1, with a weak D call TRBD1 (6 bases). The DNA of the CDR3 is TGTGCCAGTAAGACAGGACCTAACGGGGATGAGCAGTTCTTC. Its translation: CASKTGPNGDEQFF.